Shown below are 11 T cell receptor beta chains from a single sample sequenced in a study of blood T cell repertoires in COVID-19. Sequencing used immunoSEQ multiplex PCR; TCRdb keeps in-frame clones, though not all of them. In the table there are approximately 150,000 clones, 88% of which are singletons. Sequenced material: peripheral blood. The receptor source for this set is a human donor in a cohort sampled during active COVID-19.

The chain recombines TRBV7-3 with TRBJ2-1; 7 nucleotides match TRBD1. Germline assignment: CDR1 SGHTA and CDR2 FQGTGA. The V segment lost 5 bases and the J segment 10 bases; nucleotides outside the gene matches: 8. This CDR3 is 13 amino acids long. CDR3 in amino acids: CASSRRQGREQFF. As DNA, the CDR3 is TGTGCCAGCAGCCGACGACAGGGCCGCGAGCAGTTCTTC. Full variable domain (missing parts from reference TRBV7-3 and TRBJ2-1): GAGVSQTPSNKVTEKGKYVELRCDPISGHTALYWYRQSLGQGPEFLIYFQGTGAADDSGLPNDRFFAVRPEGSVSTLKIQRTERGDSAVYLCASSRRQGREQFFGPGTRLTVL.

The chain is built from TRBV7-8 and TRBJ2-7; a weak D match, TRBD2 (6 bases). From germline, CDR1 is SGHVS and CDR2 FQNEAQ. The ends were cut back, 5 bases at V and 3 bases at J, with 17 bases in the middle. This CDR3 has 15 residues. For the CDR3, the DNA is TGTGCCAGCAGCATTCGACTAGTTGGGGGCTACGAGCAGTACTTC. This codes for CASSIRLVGGYEQYF.

V gene TRBV2 combines with J gene TRBJ1-2, with D perhaps TRBD1 (6 bases). Germline CDR1 and CDR2: SNHLY and FYNNEI. V was trimmed by 4 bases and J by 7 bases, leaving 13 bases between them. The length of the CDR3 is 13 residues. CDR3 protein: CASSGLQGFGYTF. The CDR3 DNA is TGTGCCAGCAGTGGATTACAGGGTTTTGGCTACACCTTC.

The chain combines TRBV19 with TRBJ2-5, with D possibly TRBD1 on 5 matching bases. Trimming cost V 5 bases and J 3 bases, with 13 bases left between them. Germline CDR1 and CDR2: LNHDA and SQIVND (reference sequence). CDR3 size: 14 residues. CDR3 nucleotide sequence: TGTGCCAGTAGTTATGCCAGGGCTAAAGAGACCCAGTACTTC. It codes for CASSYARAKETQYF.

The chain is built from TRBV6-5 and TRBJ1-4; 8 bases fit TRBD1. The V gene end was trimmed by 5 bases and the J gene end by 5 bases; junction bases not matched to a gene: 7. The CDR3 spans 15 residues. CDR1 and CDR2 (germline): MNHEY, SVGAGI. CDR3 nucleotide sequence: TGTGCCAGCAGTAAAAGGACAGGGAGGAATGAAAAACTGTTTTTT. It translates to CASSKRTGRNEKLFF.

This clone was seen more than once but under ten times. The chain recombines TRBV6-1 with TRBJ2-2; 8 bases map to TRBD2. V trimming: 3 bases; J trimming: 3 bases; junction bases outside the gene matches: 3. Germline V gene data show CDR1 as MNHNS and CDR2 as SASEGT. This CDR3 region has 15 residues. For the CDR3, the DNA is TGTGCCAGCAGTGACGGGGGGGCCCACACCGGGGAGCTGTTTTTT. This sequence encodes CASSDGGAHTGELFF.

V is TRBV12-3 or TRBV12-4 and J is TRBJ2-1; D not certain. V lost 2 bases and J 10 bases, leaving 9 bases between the germline ends. The CDR3 is made up of 12 amino acids. CDR3 residues: CASSLPLREQFF. The CDR3 DNA is TGTGCCAGCAGTTTACCTTTGCGGGAGCAGTTCTTC.

The chain employs TRBV6-2 or TRBV6-3 and TRBJ2-2; D unclear. This CDR3 contains 14 residues. Germline loops: CDR1 MNHEY, CDR2 SVGEGT. The V and J ends lost 2 bases and 3 bases respectively, with 7 bases between them. The CDR3 loop reads CASSYVLYTGELFF. In nucleotides, the CDR3 is TGTGCCAGCAGTTACGTTCTTTACACCGGGGAGCTGTTTTTT.

The chain joins TRBV9 to TRBJ1-2, with 10 bases identical to TRBD1. Germline trimming cut 0 bases from V and 3 bases from J; bases unmatched to any gene: 2. CDR3 length: 15 residues. Per germline, CDR1 SGDLS and CDR2 YYNGEE. CDR3: CASSVEGQGYYGYTF. In nucleotides, the CDR3 is TGTGCCAGCAGCGTAGAGGGACAGGGGTACTATGGCTACACCTTC.

The chain couples TRBV27 to TRBJ2-1, with 14 positions matching TRBD2. Looked up from germline, CDR1 is MNHEY and CDR2 is SMNVEV (reference sequence). The length of the CDR3 is 15 residues. Trimming took 5 bases from V and 6 from J; bases not matched to a gene: 3. CDR3 sequence reads: CASSPGTSGGNEQFF. CDR3 nucleotide sequence: TGTGCCAGCAGTCCCGGGACTAGCGGGGGCAATGAGCAGTTCTTC.

The sample holds a few counts of this clone. The genes are TRBV30 and TRBJ1-4; D might be TRBD1 (5 bases). The CDR3 loop spans 14 amino acids. Trimming stripped 5 bases from V and 1 base from J, with 11 bases between. CDR1 is GTSNPN, CDR2 SVGIG, per germline (reference sequence). CDR3 in DNA: TGTGCCTGGCGCTCGGGGGAAACTAATGAAAAACTGTTTTTT. Its protein product is CAWRSGETNEKLFF. The full variable domain, with the rest looked up from reference TRBV30 and TRBJ1-4, is SQTIHQWPATLVQPVGSPLSLECTVEGTSNPNLYWYRQAAGRGLQLLFYSVGIGQISSEVPQNLSASRPQDRQFILSSKKLLLSDSGFYLCAWRSGETNEKLFFGSGTQLSVL.